The present T cell receptor (beta chain) was sequenced within a study of T cells after yellow fever vaccination (dated by TCRdb to the late 2010s). Notes on the research overall: The SMART-Seq v4 Ultra Low Input RNA kit was used to prepare libraries from fractions with low cell numbers. To track T-cell clones before and after primary and booster YFV17D yellow fever vaccination, bulk TCR alpha and beta repertoires were sequenced longitudinally. Two healthy male donors, one aged 18 to 29 and one aged 30 to 40 years, were included in the cohort. Bulk PBMC replicates and cell subsets were isolated from blood drawn at multiple timepoints before and after both primary and secondary immunization.

Of note for this clonotype: Its antigen is currently not known. No base quality values were provided; no much bigger clone lies one nucleotide off.

The CDR3 starts with the cysteine, ends with the phenylalanine, and has 13 residues. Only CDR3 DNA remains: 39 bases, in frame from the first base. Clipping removes 2 bases from V and 6 bases from J, with 0 as the unmatched junction base count. CDR1 is given as MGHDK and CDR2 as SYGVNS, both from the germline V gene. The treatment or condition tag for this specimen amounts to: live attenuated yellow fever vaccine strain. At every blood-draw timepoint, two biological replicates of bulk PBMCs were collected. A standard Ficoll-Paque protocol was used to isolate PBMCs from peripheral blood. TriZol was used to extract RNA from bulk PBMCs, from CD4 and CD8 fractions, and from dextramer-positive and dextramer-negative fractions. TCR cDNA was made using 5'RACE template switching, a step that added a universal primer site and unique molecular identifiers. Priming of cDNA synthesis was performed from both the TCR alpha and TCR beta constant segments. Library amplification involved two PCR steps, and the second step added sample barcodes and sequencing adapters. Sequencing of libraries was done on Illumina HiSeq 2500 (2x100 bp) or NovaSeq (2x150 bp). The paper's processing steps were these. Demultiplexing of reads and collapsing into UMI consensus sequences were performed with MIGEC, and V(D)J alignment was carried out with MiXCR. Vaccine-responding clonotypes were identified with edgeR using replicate PBMC samples, with FDR below 0.01 and a log2 fold change above 5 up to day 15 being required. Each bulk clonotype received a CD4 or CD8 identity based on whether the sequenced CD4 or CD8 repertoire contained that clonotype at higher abundance. TCRdb reprocessing: public reads trimmed at Q25 with fastp, clones called with MiXCR, in-frame beta chains kept. Each entry merges the rows of one CDR3 protein and shows their most common DNA and genes. These V and J calls are TCRdb output, not the study's own analysis. The sample table contains around 600,000 distinct CDR3 sequences; only one count was recorded for over 9% of them. The ten largest clones add up to 15% of the sample.

The research as a whole found: Most clones expanded after primary vaccination (roughly 96% of CD4 and roughly 91% of CD8) were re-detected after the booster, suggesting that broad memory maintenance occurred. Only two donors were included in the study, so the extent to which the findings can be generalized is limited. FACS-sorted repertoires could contain abundant contaminating clonotypes from the bulk population, so computational filtering was required. A small share of clonotypes was detected in both CD4 and CD8 compartments, with the overlap likely arising from convergent recombination. The secondary T-cell response was weaker than the primary response but faster, peaking on day 5 instead of day 15.

This sequence uses TRBV25-1 and TRBJ2-2; 7 middle bases align to TRBD2. This sequence was found in a man between 25 and 39 years old who received the YFV17D yellow fever vaccine. The starting material was PBMCs, obtained on the day of the yellow fever booster vaccination. For the CDR3, the sequence is CASSETSAGELFF. The nucleotide sequence reads TGTGCCAGCAGTGAAACTAGCGCCGGGGAGCTGTTTTTT.